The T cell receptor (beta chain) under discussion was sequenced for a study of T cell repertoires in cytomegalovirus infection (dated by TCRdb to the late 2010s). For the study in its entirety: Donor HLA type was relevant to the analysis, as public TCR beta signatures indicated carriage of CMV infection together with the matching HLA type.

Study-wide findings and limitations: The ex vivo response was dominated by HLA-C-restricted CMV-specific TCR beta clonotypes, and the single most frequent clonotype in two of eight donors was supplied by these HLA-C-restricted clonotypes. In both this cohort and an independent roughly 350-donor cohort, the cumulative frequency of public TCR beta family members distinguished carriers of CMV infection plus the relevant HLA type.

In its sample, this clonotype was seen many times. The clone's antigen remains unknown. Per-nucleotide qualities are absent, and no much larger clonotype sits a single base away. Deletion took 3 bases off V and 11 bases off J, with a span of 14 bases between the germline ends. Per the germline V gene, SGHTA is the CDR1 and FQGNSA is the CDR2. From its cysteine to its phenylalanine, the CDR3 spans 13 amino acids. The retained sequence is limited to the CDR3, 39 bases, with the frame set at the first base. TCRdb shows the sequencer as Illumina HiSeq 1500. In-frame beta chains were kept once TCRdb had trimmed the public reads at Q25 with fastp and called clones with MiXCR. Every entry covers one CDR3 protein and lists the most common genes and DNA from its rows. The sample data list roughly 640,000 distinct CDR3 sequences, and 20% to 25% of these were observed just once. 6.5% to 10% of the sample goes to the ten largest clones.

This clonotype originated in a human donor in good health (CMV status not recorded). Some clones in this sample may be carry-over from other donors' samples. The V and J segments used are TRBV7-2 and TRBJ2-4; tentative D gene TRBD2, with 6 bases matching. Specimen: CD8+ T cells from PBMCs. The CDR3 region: CASSFGGLALQYF. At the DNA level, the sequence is TGTGCCAGCAGCTTCGGAGGGCTAGCGCTTCAGTACTTC.